Listed here are 18 T cell receptor beta chains from one sample, sequenced in a study of shared clonotypes between healthy human individuals. The assay was immunoSEQ multiplex PCR, and TCRdb's table has in-frame clones only and misses some. The table records fewer than 2.5 million clones, over 85% of them present only once. Sequencing was carried out using naive CD4+ T cells from PBMCs. The subset: CD45RA+ positively selected. These receptors all come from a man aged 18 to 30 in good health. Some clones in this sample may be carry-over from other donors' samples.

Comment on this clone: The sample holds other DNA sequences that translate to the same CDR3. V usage is TRBV5-1 and J usage is TRBJ2-5; the match to TRBD1 covers 11 bases. The CDR3 sequence is 14 residues long. CDR1 and CDR2 from the germline V gene are SGHRS and YFSETQ. V was pared by 4 bases and J by 4 bases, with 3 bases of the junction left unmatched. CDR3 nucleotides: TGCGCCAGCAGCCCGGACAGGGGGCGAGAGACCCAGTACTTC. Translation: CASSPDRGRETQYF.

Here the CDR3 reads CASSLRASGRANSGELFF. CDR3 nucleotides: TGTGCCAGCAGCTTAAGGGCTAGCGGGAGGGCCAATTCCGGGGAGCTGTTTTTT. The rearrangement uses TRBV7-3 and TRBJ2-2; 12 bases map to TRBD2. The CDR3 is 18 amino acids. Germline V gene sequence: CDR1 SGHTA, CDR2 FQGTGA. With V trimmed by 1 base and J by 6 bases, 9 bases remained unmatched.

The rearrangement links TRBV5-1 to TRBJ1-2; no clear D gene. The CDR3 is 14 amino acids. Germline V gene lookup returns CDR1 SGHRS and CDR2 YFSETQ. The V and J ends lost 3 bases and 8 bases respectively, with 17 bases between them. Here the CDR3 reads CASSSDGSSGGYTF. CDR3 DNA sequence: TGCGCCAGCAGCTCCGATGGCTCCTCGGGAGGCTACACCTTC.

This clone was recorded once. The rearrangement uses TRBV27 and TRBJ2-3, with D perhaps TRBD2 (5 bases). The CDR3 extends over 15 amino acids. Trimming took 3 bases from V and 6 from J, leaving 16 bases between them. The germline CDR1 and CDR2 sequences are MNHEY and SMNVEV (reference sequence). The chain's CDR3 is CASSFLRPPGDTQYF. The CDR3 DNA follows: TGTGCCAGCAGTTTCCTCCGACCCCCGGGGGATACGCAGTATTTT.

Only one count was recorded for this clone. The chain combines TRBV7-9 with TRBJ1-4, with a weak D call TRBD1 (5 bases). CDR1 is SEHNR, CDR2 FQNEAQ, per germline (reference sequence). CDR3 length equals 13 residues. The germline V and J ends were trimmed by 4 bases and 8 bases, with 11 bases remaining between them. CDR3 protein: CASSSGLKEKLFF. The CDR3, as DNA: TGTGCCAGCAGCTCGGGACTCAAAGAAAAACTGTTTTTT.

The V gene is TRBV2, the J gene TRBJ1-2; D possibly corresponds to TRBD1 (6 bases). Trimming took off 7 bases at V and 6 bases at J, with 21 bases between the two ends. Germline CDR1 is SNHLY and CDR2 is FYNNEI. This CDR3 region has 15 residues. CDR3 sequence (DNA): TGTGCCAGCACCCTAATCCCCACAGGGAGGGATGGCTACACCTTC. It encodes CASTLIPTGRDGYTF.

The gene calls are TRBV19 and TRBJ2-7; 10 bases line up with TRBD2. Trimming removed 4 bases from V and 4 bases from J; junction bases left unmatched: 7. Looked up from germline, CDR1 is LNHDA and CDR2 is SQIVND (reference sequence). The CDR3 is 15 residues long. CDR3 bases: TGTGCCAGTAGTACTCGGACTAGCGGCATATACGAGCAGTACTTC. Translation: CASSTRTSGIYEQYF. Looking up the rest from reference TRBV19 and TRBJ2-7 gives the full variable domain: DGGITQSPKYLFRKEGQNVTLSCEQNLNHDAMYWYRQDPGQGLRLIYYSQIVNDFQKGDIAEGYSVSREKKESFPLTVTSAQKNPTAFYLCASSTRTSGIYEQYFGPGTRLTVT.

The chain is built from TRBV28 and TRBJ2-1, with 8 bases fitting TRBD2. The germline V gene encodes CDR1 MDHEN and CDR2 SYDVKM. V lost 6 bases, J lost 4 bases, and 17 bases stayed unmatched. This CDR3 is built from 18 residues. CDR3 coding DNA: TGTGCCAGCAGATCTTGGATAGCGGGATTCCAAAGTTACAATGAGCAGTTCTTC. Residues: CASRSWIAGFQSYNEQFF.

This chain's CDR3 is CASSLGSFSGNTIYF. The CDR3 DNA reads TGTGCCAGCAGCTTAGGGAGCTTCTCTGGAAACACCATATATTTT. This chain uses TRBV7-9 with TRBJ1-3; D ambiguous. The germline CDR1 and CDR2 sequences are SEHNR and FQNEAQ (reference sequence). Between the trimmed V and J ends, which lost 1 base and 0 bases, there was a span of 7 bases. The CDR3 totals 15 residues.

The rearrangement links TRBV7-8 to TRBJ2-1; 10 bases align to TRBD2. This CDR3 region has 16 residues. V shed 6 bases, J shed 8 bases, and the junction held 13 bases outside the gene matches. Looked up from germline, CDR1 is SGHVS and CDR2 is FQNEAQ. The CDR3 here is CASRFSGRRVYDEQFF. CDR3 bases: TGTGCCAGCAGATTTAGCGGGAGGCGAGTGTACGATGAGCAGTTCTTC.

This sequence joins TRBV18 and TRBJ1-1, with D possibly TRBD1 on 6 matching bases. CDR3 length: 16 residues. Germline V gene lookup returns CDR1 KGHSH and CDR2 LQKENI. Trimming removed 2 bases from V and 1 base from J, with 14 bases in between. CDR3 DNA sequence: TGTGCCAGCTCACCATGGCAGGGGCGGGGGAACACTGAAGCTTTCTTT. Residues: CASSPWQGRGNTEAFF. The complete variable domain, with remaining parts taken from reference TRBV18 and TRBJ1-1, reads NAGVMQNPRHLVRRRGQEARLRCSPMKGHSHVYWYRQLPEEGLKFMVYLQKENIIDESGMPKERFSAEFPKEGPSILRIQQVVRGDSAAYFCASSPWQGRGNTEAFFGQGTRLTVV.

This rearrangement joins TRBV11-1 to TRBJ2-6; possibly TRBD2 for D (6 bases). This CDR3 is built from 19 residues. Trimming pared 1 base from V and 1 base from J, leaving 17 bases between. Germline-derived CDR1 and CDR2 are SGHAT and FQDESV (reference sequence). Here the CDR3 reads CASSLDPPGLYSGANVLTF. The CDR3 DNA is TGTGCCAGCAGCTTAGATCCCCCGGGACTCTATTCTGGGGCCAACGTCCTGACTTTC.

The V call is TRBV4-1, the J call TRBJ1-1; no clear D. The CDR3 loop spans 14 amino acids. Per germline, CDR1 MGHRA and CDR2 YSYEKL. Trimming removed 6 bases from V and 0 bases from J, with 11 bases in between. CDR3 region: CASRSPKVNTEAFF. CDR3 in DNA: TGCGCCAGCAGGTCACCTAAGGTGAACACTGAAGCTTTCTTT.

This clone turned up a few times. The rearrangement links TRBV9 to TRBJ1-5, with D unclear. Trimming removed 0 bases from V and 5 bases from J, with 9 bases in between. CDR1 is SGDLS and CDR2 is YYNGEE in the germline V gene. The CDR3 contains 14 residues. The CDR3 sequence is CASSVGLEDQPQHF. In nucleotides, the CDR3 is TGTGCCAGCAGCGTAGGCCTGGAGGATCAGCCCCAGCATTTT.

This chain uses TRBV6-1 with TRBJ1-5, with 8 bases aligning to TRBD1. Germline CDR1 MNHNS, CDR2 SASEGT. CDR3 length: 14 amino acids. The trim removed 5 bases at V and 4 bases at J, leaving 4 bases unmatched. The DNA for the CDR3 is TGTGCCAGCAGTTCCCGGACAGGGAATCAGCCCCAGCATTTT. Translation: CASSSRTGNQPQHF.

For the CDR3, the DNA is TGTGCCAGCAGCTTGAGGGCTAGCGGGAGTAATGAGCAGTTCTTC. Its translation: CASSLRASGSNEQFF. This rearrangement joins TRBV5-6 to TRBJ2-1; 10 bases align to TRBD2. The CDR3 is 15 residues long. With 1 base clipped from V and 7 bases from J, the junction kept 5 bases outside the gene matches. Germline assignment: CDR1 SGHDT and CDR2 YYEEEE.

This chain joins TRBV5-1 and TRBJ1-4; D remains unclear. Per the germline V gene, CDR1 is SGHRS and CDR2 is YFSETQ. The CDR3 length is 13 residues. V shed 1 base and J shed 6 bases, with 7 bases lying between them. The CDR3 sequence is CASSLSGDEKLFF. The CDR3 nucleotides read TGCGCCAGCAGCTTGTCTGGGGATGAAAAACTGTTTTTT.

V usage is TRBV7-9 and J usage is TRBJ1-3, with TRBD1 matching over 7 bases. The J segment lost 0 bases and the V segment lost 8 bases, leaving 7 bases of the junction unmatched. This CDR3 has 15 residues. Looked up from germline, CDR1 is SEHNR and CDR2 is FQNEAQ (reference sequence). CDR3 sequence (DNA): TGTGCCAGCTCGGGGGCAGGGGGCTCTGGAAACACCATATATTTT. Translation gives CASSGAGGSGNTIYF.